A single sample is the source of the 19 T cell receptor beta chains below, sequenced in a study of high-grade serous ovarian cancer treatment subgroups. Tumor samples were taken before definitive surgery or chemotherapy. Profiled with immunoSEQ multiplex PCR; TCRdb holds only in-frame clones, not every one. The sample consists of about 5,700 clones, roughly 77% of them appearing once. Source material: tumor tissue. These receptors all stem from a human donor with high-grade serous ovarian cancer.

The chain employs TRBV28 and TRBJ1-1; unclear D gene. Trimming removed 5 bases at V and 5 bases at J, with 9 bases between. The CDR3 runs 12 residues. Per germline, CDR1 MDHEN and CDR2 SYDVKM. The CDR3 DNA reads as TGTGCCAGCAGTATAGACGGGACTGAAGCTTTCTTT. The encoded protein is CASSIDGTEAFF. Full variable domain (remainder filled in from reference TRBV28 and TRBJ1-1): DVKVTQSSRYLVKRTGEKVFLECVQDMDHENMFWYRQDPGLGLRLIYFSYDVKMKEKGDIPEGYSVSREKKERFSLILESASTNQTSMYLCASSIDGTEAFFGQGTRLTVV.

Notes on this clone: At the DNA level, this CDR3 is encoded by other sequences in the same sample as well. The V gene is TRBV5-6, the J gene TRBJ1-6, with D maybe TRBD1 (5 bases). The CDR3 consists of 14 residues. CDR1 SGHDT and CDR2 YYEEEE come from the germline V gene. Trimming removed 0 bases from V and 6 bases from J, with 7 bases in between. This CDR3 reads CASSLGGTNSPLHF. Here the CDR3 DNA reads TGTGCCAGCAGCTTGGGGGGGACTAATTCACCCCTCCACTTT.

The V call is TRBV6-5, the J call TRBJ1-2, with a weak D call TRBD1 (5 bases). CDR1 is MNHEY and CDR2 is SVGAGI in the germline V gene. The CDR3 contains 14 residues. Trimming removed 5 bases from V and 5 bases from J, with 15 bases in between. CDR3 bases: TGTGCCAGCAGTAATGGGGGGATCCCTTATGGCTACACCTTC. As protein: CASSNGGIPYGYTF.

The chain recombines TRBV18 with TRBJ1-2, with a possible D match to TRBD1 (5 bases). The CDR3 sequence is 14 residues long. Trimming removed 0 bases at V and 6 bases at J, with 11 bases between. Germline values: CDR1 KGHSH, CDR2 LQKENI. The CDR3 DNA follows: TGTGCCAGCTCACCACCGTACAGGTCCCATGGCTACACCTTC. Translation gives CASSPPYRSHGYTF.

The chain employs TRBV10-3 and TRBJ1-1; D may be TRBD1 (5 bases). Germline V gene lookup returns CDR1 ENHRY and CDR2 SYGVKD. The CDR3 contains 16 residues. Trimming left V 4 bases short and J 4 bases short, with 19 bases between. CDR3 sequence: CAISGGVGLVGTEAFF. CDR3 in DNA: TGTGCCATCAGTGGAGGGGTCGGTTTGGTCGGCACTGAAGCTTTCTTT.

This sequence joins TRBV12-5 and TRBJ2-1; 7 bases are shared with TRBD1. Germline loops: CDR1 LGHNT, CDR2 FRNRAP. The CDR3 is 14 amino acids. V gave up 6 bases and J gave up 6 bases; unmatched junction bases: 8. The CDR3 nucleotides read TGTGCTAGTGGCCGACAGGGATTGGGCAATGAGCAGTTCTTC. Its protein is CASGRQGLGNEQFF.

V usage is TRBV7-8 and J usage is TRBJ2-5, with TRBD2 matching 10 bases. Germline values: CDR1 SGHVS, CDR2 FQNEAQ. The length of the CDR3 is 16 residues. The V segment lost 6 bases and the J segment 3 bases; nucleotides outside the gene matches: 10. The CDR3 here is CASSPGTSAFKETQYF. In nucleotides, the CDR3 is TGTGCCAGCAGTCCTGGGACTAGCGCGTTTAAAGAGACCCAGTACTTC.

The chain joins TRBV6-1 to TRBJ2-7; D not resolved. V lost 4 bases and J 0 bases, leaving 13 bases between the germline ends. CDR3 size: 15 residues. Germline CDR1 and CDR2: MNHNS and SASEGT. In DNA, the CDR3 is TGTGCCAGCAGTGGAAAGGGTACAAGCTCCTACGAGCAGTACTTC. Translated: CASSGKGTSSYEQYF.

This chain connects TRBV28 to TRBJ1-4; 8 nucleotides match TRBD1. CDR3 length: 12 residues. Germline V lookup: CDR1 MDHEN, CDR2 SYDVKM. Trimming took 9 bases from V and 8 from J; bases not matched to a gene: 5. The CDR3 DNA reads as TGTGCCAGTACAGGGGGTTGGGAAAAACTGTTTTTT. Encoded protein: CASTGGWEKLFF.

This clone was observed a handful of times. The chain uses TRBV28 and TRBJ1-2, with unresolved D. The CDR3 has 13 amino acids. Trimming stripped 6 bases from V and 1 base from J, with 9 bases between. Germline V gene sequence: CDR1 MDHEN, CDR2 SYDVKM. DNA for the CDR3: TGTGCCAGCAGCGGGATGGGTAACTATGGCTACACCTTC. This codes for CASSGMGNYGYTF.

V and J are TRBV11-3 and TRBJ2-7, with TRBD1 as a possible D gene (6 bases). This CDR3 is built from 13 residues. Trimming removed 3 bases at V and 5 bases at J, with 11 bases between. CDR1 SGHNT and CDR2 YENEEA come from the germline V gene. CDR3 DNA: TGTGCCAGCAGCTTCCAACAGGGCCACGAGCAGTACTTC. Encoded protein: CASSFQQGHEQYF.

CDR3 sequence reads: CASSFRATTEAFF. The DNA of the CDR3 is TGTGCCAGCAGCTTCAGGGCCACCACTGAAGCTTTCTTT. The chain employs TRBV7-2 and TRBJ1-1, with D possibly TRBD1 on 5 matching bases. V gave up 3 bases and J gave up 4 bases, with 9 bases separating them. Germline V gene lookup returns CDR1 SGHTA and CDR2 FQGNSA. The CDR3 contains 13 residues.

The rearrangement uses TRBV4-1 and TRBJ1-3, with TRBD1 matching 7 bases. CDR3 length: 19 amino acids. The J segment lost 4 bases and the V segment lost 3 bases, leaving 18 bases of the junction unmatched. CDR1 and CDR2 from the germline V gene are MGHRA and YSYEKL. The CDR3 coding sequence is TGCGCCAGCAGCCACCGCTCGAAACCTCATCCGGGACAGGGAAACACCATATATTTT. It specifies CASSHRSKPHPGQGNTIYF.

This clone has just one count. V is TRBV19 and J is TRBJ2-3; D ambiguous. V was trimmed by 10 bases and J by 1 base, leaving 15 bases between them. The CDR3 runs to 14 residues. Germline V gives CDR1 LNHDA, CDR2 SQIVND (reference sequence). The CDR3: CATTAKIRTDTQYF. CDR3 bases: TGTGCCACCACCGCAAAAATTCGCACAGATACGCAGTATTTT.

The chain couples TRBV5-1 to TRBJ2-6; TRBD2 matches 7 bases. This CDR3 region has 16 residues. The V and J ends lost 4 bases and 2 bases, in that order; junction bases with no gene match: 6. Germline V lookup: CDR1 SGHRS, CDR2 YFSETQ. The CDR3 nucleotides read TGCGCCAGCAGCGCTATGGGGGGGACTGGGGCCAACGTCCTGACTTTC. Translating gives CASSAMGGTGANVLTF.

The gene calls are TRBV10-1 and TRBJ1-1, with D uncertain. Germline V gene sequence: CDR1 WNHNN, CDR2 SYGVQD (reference sequence). This CDR3 has 14 residues. V shed 3 bases and J shed 3 bases, with 11 bases lying between them. Written as DNA, the CDR3 is TGCGCCAGCAGTGAAGAACTCACCTACACTGAAGCTTTCTTT. Translating it yields CASSEELTYTEAFF.

The rearrangement joins TRBV30 to TRBJ1-1, with D possibly matching TRBD1 (5 bases). The CDR3 totals 15 residues. Per the germline V gene, CDR1 is GTSNPN and CDR2 is SVGIG (reference sequence). The germline V and J ends were trimmed by 1 base and 0 bases, with 12 bases remaining between them. CDR3 sequence: CAWSGDWTVNTEAFF. CDR3 bases: TGTGCCTGGAGTGGGGACTGGACGGTGAACACTGAAGCTTTCTTT. Full variable domain (remainder filled in from reference TRBV30 and TRBJ1-1): SQTIHQWPATLVQPVGSPLSLECTVEGTSNPNLYWYRQAAGRGLQLLFYSVGIGQISSEVPQNLSASRPQDRQFILSSKKLLLSDSGFYLCAWSGDWTVNTEAFFGQGTRLTVV.

V gene TRBV19 combines with J gene TRBJ1-1, with 8 nucleotides matching TRBD1. Per germline, CDR1 LNHDA and CDR2 SQIVND (reference sequence). The CDR3 is 16 residues long. Trimming took 6 bases from V and 5 from J; bases not matched to a gene: 14. DNA of the CDR3: TGTGCCAGTAGCCCCGCCGGGACAGGAAGGGGTACTGAAGCTTTCTTT. It translates to CASSPAGTGRGTEAFF.

This clone was seen a few times. The J gene is TRBJ2-7, the V gene TRBV11-3; D is unclear. The CDR3 loop spans 15 amino acids. Germline CDR1 is SGHNT and CDR2 is YENEEA. Trimming removed 5 bases from V and 0 bases from J, with 14 bases in between. The CDR3 loop is CASSKRAYLSYEQYF. CDR3 nucleotide sequence: TGTGCCAGCAGCAAAAGGGCCTATCTCTCCTACGAGCAGTACTTC.